These 25 T cell receptor beta chains were all obtained from the same sample, sequenced in a study of T cells in Graves' hyperthyroidism and ophthalmopathy. RNA transcripts served as the template for amplifying TCR beta CDR3 regions. Initially, a first-round RT-PCR of the TCR CDR3 employed the HTBI primer set. TCRdb recomputed calls from the multiplex PCR reads with MiXCR, one row per CDR3 protein. The sample records fewer than 350,000 distinct CDR3 sequences, 15% to 20% being singletons. Sequencing was performed on blood. The receptors were sampled from a woman in her forties with Graves' ophthalmopathy.

V is TRBV6-1 and J is TRBJ1-3, with a tentative D call TRBD1 (5 bases). The CDR3 is 13 residues long. The germline gives CDR1 MNHNS, CDR2 SASEGT. Trimming shortened V by 7 bases and J by 4 bases, and 11 bases separated the two germline ends. The CDR3 is CASKEGDGNTIYF. In DNA form, the CDR3 reads TGTGCCAGCAAAGAAGGGGACGGAAACACCATATATTTT.

The chain has TRBV4-2 and TRBJ1-5; D possibly corresponds to TRBD1 (5 bases). V lost 0 bases to trimming and J lost 5 bases, with 14 bases between them. Germline values: CDR1 LGHNA, CDR2 YNFKEQ. This CDR3 has 16 residues. CDR3 DNA sequence: TGTGCCAGCAGCCAAGACACCGGGACGCAAGATCAGCCCCAGCATTTT. Amino acid sequence: CASSQDTGTQDQPQHF.

This clonotype was seen at least ten times. This sequence joins TRBV7-8 and TRBJ2-5; a possible D gene is TRBD2 (5 bases). The V and J ends lost 4 bases and 5 bases respectively, with 23 bases between them. The CDR3 covers 17 residues. CDR1 is SGHVS and CDR2 is FQNEAQ in the germline V gene. CDR3 sequence reads: CASSSARFFGVGETQYF. The CDR3 coding sequence is TGTGCCAGCAGCTCCGCCCGATTCTTCGGGGTAGGCGAGACCCAGTACTTC.

The table lists this clonotype with many counts. CDR3 protein: CASRSPPNYGYTF. For the CDR3, the DNA is TGTGCCAGCAGGTCCCCGCCTAACTATGGCTACACCTTC. This chain connects TRBV6-5 to TRBJ1-2; D ambiguous. The V end lost 6 bases, the J end lost 0 bases, and 8 bases lay between the germline ends. CDR3 size: 13 residues. Germline CDR1 is MNHEY and CDR2 is SVGAGI.

The sample holds many counts of this clonotype. The chain has TRBV19 and TRBJ2-2; no clear D. The CDR3 loop spans 13 amino acids. Trimming removed 5 bases at V and 6 bases at J, with 10 bases between. CDR1 is LNHDA and CDR2 is SQIVND in the germline V gene (reference sequence). This CDR3 is CASSSGYAGELFF. CDR3 bases: TGTGCCAGTAGTTCGGGTTACGCCGGGGAGCTGTTTTTT. Looking up the rest from reference TRBV19 and TRBJ2-2 gives the full variable domain: DGGITQSPKYLFRKEGQNVTLSCEQNLNHDAMYWYRQDPGQGLRLIYYSQIVNDFQKGDIAEGYSVSREKKESFPLTVTSAQKNPTAFYLCASSSGYAGELFFGEGSRLTVL.

In its sample, this clonotype was seen many times. The V and J genes are TRBV6-1 and TRBJ2-5; 13 bases are a match to TRBD2. The V segment lost 7 bases and the J segment 4 bases; nucleotides outside the gene matches: 6. Germline CDR1 MNHNS, CDR2 SASEGT. The CDR3 is 15 residues long. The CDR3 protein is CASNSLAGGPETQYF. The CDR3, as DNA: TGTGCCAGCAACTCACTAGCGGGAGGGCCAGAGACCCAGTACTTC.

Many counts were recorded for this clonotype. Just one base apart from a much larger clone, this may be a read error. The J gene is TRBJ1-1, the V gene TRBV11-2; D not certain. There are 12 residues in the CDR3. Germline CDR1 and CDR2: SGHAT and FQNNGV. The CDR3: CASSPPYTGAFF. In DNA, the CDR3 is TGTGCCAGCAGCCCGCCATACACTGGAGCTTTCTTT.

This clonotype was counted at least ten times. The chain couples TRBV18 to TRBJ1-1, with D possibly matching TRBD1 (5 bases). CDR1 is KGHSH and CDR2 is LQKENI in the germline V gene. This CDR3 has 14 amino acids. V lost 3 bases and J 1 base, leaving 9 bases between the germline ends. CDR3 residues: CASSPRVSNTEAFF. The CDR3 DNA is TGTGCCAGCTCACCCAGGGTATCGAACACTGAAGCTTTCTTT.

This clonotype was observed at least ten times. A much larger clone sits a single nucleotide away, making a read error possible. The CDR3 carries no conserved terminal phenylalanine or tryptophan, so it likely arises from a read error. The chain employs TRBV6-5 and TRBJ2-7, with 9 nucleotides matching TRBD1. Germline lookup yields CDR1 MNHEY and CDR2 SVGAGI. The CDR3 runs to 13 residues. The V gene end was trimmed by 4 bases and the J gene end by 5 bases; junction bases not matched to a gene: 3. CDR3: CASSWRDRDEQYL. The DNA for the CDR3 is TGTGCCAGCAGTTGGCGGGACAGGGACGAGCAGTACCTC.

This clonotype showed up many times. The rearrangement joins TRBV7-2 to TRBJ2-7; 8 bases match TRBD1. With 1 base clipped from V and 2 bases from J, the junction kept 7 bases outside the gene matches. Looked up from germline, CDR1 is SGHTA and CDR2 is FQGNSA. The CDR3 loop spans 16 amino acids. This CDR3 reads CASSLVAGTGAYEQYF. The CDR3 DNA follows: TGTGCCAGCAGCTTAGTCGCCGGGACAGGAGCCTACGAGCAGTACTTC.

Of note for this clonotype: Given a much more abundant clone one base away, this may be a read error. The chain uses TRBV30 and TRBJ2-7; D might be TRBD2 (5 bases). CDR1 is GTSNPN and CDR2 is SVGIG in the germline V gene (reference sequence). This CDR3 comprises 13 residues. V was cut by 3 bases and J by 3 bases, with 12 bases left in between. The CDR3 protein is CAWSRGYRYEQYF. The CDR3 DNA reads TGTGCCTGGAGCCGGGGATACCGCTACGAGCAGTACTTC.

This clonotype was seen many times. This chain uses TRBV20-1 with TRBJ1-6; possibly TRBD1 for D (6 bases). The germline V gene encodes CDR1 DFQATT and CDR2 SNEGSKA (reference sequence). The CDR3 is made up of 13 amino acids. The V end was cut by 6 bases, the J end by 1 base, with 7 bases between. The CDR3 DNA follows: TGCAGTGCCCAGGGGTCCTATAATTCACCCCTCCACTTT. Its translation is CSAQGSYNSPLHF.

The V call is TRBV28, the J call TRBJ2-7; TRBD1 matches at 7 bases. V was pared by 6 bases and J by 5 bases, with 4 bases of the junction left unmatched. Germline V gives CDR1 MDHEN, CDR2 SYDVKM. The CDR3 runs to 12 residues. The CDR3 region has the DNA TGTGCCAGCAGGCCAGACAGGGACGAGCAGTACTTC. Amino acids: CASRPDRDEQYF.

The CDR3 bases are TGTGCCAGCAGTGTTAGTCCATCGTACGAGCAGTACTTC. Encoded protein: CASSVSPSYEQYF. This chain uses TRBV6-1 with TRBJ2-7, with D uncertain. The germline CDR1 and CDR2 sequences are MNHNS and SASEGT. This CDR3 contains 13 residues. The V and J ends lost 4 bases and 4 bases respectively, with 11 bases between them.

This clonotype showed up many times. The genes are TRBV28 and TRBJ2-5; a possible D gene is TRBD1 (7 bases). The CDR3 runs to 15 residues. Germline CDR1 and CDR2: MDHEN and SYDVKM. Trimming shortened V by 4 bases and J by 4 bases, and 16 bases separated the two germline ends. The DNA for the CDR3 is TGTGCCAGCAGTTCCCCAGGGGGAGGAGGAGAGACCCAGTACTTC. Translating it yields CASSSPGGGGETQYF.

The rearrangement links TRBV7-3 to TRBJ2-7; D gene unclear. The CDR3 runs to 13 residues. Germline assignment: CDR1 SGHTA and CDR2 FQGTGA. Trimming took off 2 bases at V and 6 bases at J, with 11 bases between the two ends. This chain's CDR3 is CASSLGPKGEQYF. The DNA for the CDR3 is TGTGCCAGCAGCTTAGGGCCCAAGGGCGAGCAGTACTTC. The full variable domain, completed using reference TRBV7-3 and TRBJ2-7, is GAGVSQTPSNKVTEKGKYVELRCDPISGHTALYWYRQSLGQGPEFLIYFQGTGAADDSGLPNDRFFAVRPEGSVSTLKIQRTERGDSAVYLCASSLGPKGEQYFGPGTRLTVT.

This clonotype was detected ten times or more. The chain is built from TRBV27 and TRBJ1-1; 7 nucleotides agree with TRBD1. Looked up from germline, CDR1 is MNHEY and CDR2 is SMNVEV (reference sequence). This CDR3 comprises 11 residues. V shed 8 bases, J shed 6 bases, and the junction held 3 bases outside the gene matches. In DNA, the CDR3 is TGTGCCAGCCGACAGGGCCCTGAAGCTTTCTTT. It codes for CASRQGPEAFF.

This clonotype was observed at least ten times. This chain connects TRBV5-1 to TRBJ2-7, with D maybe TRBD1 (6 bases). V lost 6 bases to trimming and J lost 2 bases, with 15 bases between them. Germline V gives CDR1 SGHRS, CDR2 YFSETQ. The CDR3 is made up of 14 amino acids. The CDR3 sequence: CASKIRQDTYEQYF. In DNA form, the CDR3 reads TGCGCCAGCAAAATACGACAGGACACCTACGAGCAGTACTTC.

This clonotype was observed many times. The V and J genes are TRBV19 and TRBJ1-1, with no clear D. With 2 bases removed from V and 1 base from J, the gap between germline ends came to 5 bases. Germline CDR1 LNHDA, CDR2 SQIVND (reference sequence). The CDR3 covers 13 residues. Here the CDR3 DNA reads TGTGCCAGTAGTATATCGCGGAACACTGAAGCTTTCTTT. Protein sequence: CASSISRNTEAFF.

This clonotype was observed at least ten times. The chain employs TRBV6-1 and TRBJ1-1; D may be TRBD1 (6 bases). V was clipped by 10 bases and J by 1 base, with 10 bases between them. Per the germline V gene, CDR1 is MNHNS and CDR2 is SASEGT. This CDR3 contains 12 residues. The CDR3 region is CATLTGNTEAFF. Written as DNA, the CDR3 is TGTGCCACCCTGACAGGGAACACTGAAGCTTTCTTT.

This clonotype was detected only a few times. V and J are TRBV27 and TRBJ1-1, with D possibly being TRBD1 (5 bases). Trimming took 3 bases from V and 4 from J, leaving 12 bases between them. Looked up from germline, CDR1 is MNHEY and CDR2 is SMNVEV (reference sequence). The CDR3 contains 14 residues. The CDR3 sequence is CASSLRGESTEAFF. The CDR3 DNA reads TGTGCCAGCAGTTTGCGGGGGGAAAGCACTGAAGCTTTCTTT.

V is TRBV6-5 and J is TRBJ2-5; D is uncertain. There are 15 residues in the CDR3. The V end lost 4 bases, the J end lost 4 bases, and 16 bases lay between the germline ends. Germline values: CDR1 MNHEY, CDR2 SVGAGI. The CDR3, as DNA: TGTGCCAGCAGTTTGCGGTGGGCGGCTCGAGAGACCCAGTACTTC. This translates into CASSLRWAARETQYF.

This clonotype showed up many times. The V gene is TRBV7-2, the J gene TRBJ1-1; D not certain. V lost 1 base to trimming and J lost 5 bases, with 11 bases between them. Germline V gene sequence: CDR1 SGHTA, CDR2 FQGNSA. The CDR3 loop spans 14 amino acids. The CDR3 nucleotides read TGTGCCAGCAGCTTAGTTGGGTTTGGAACTGAAGCTTTCTTT. Translation gives CASSLVGFGTEAFF.

In this sample, this clonotype turned up many times. This chain connects TRBV11-2 to TRBJ1-1; D is perhaps TRBD1 (6 bases). Trimming left V 0 bases short and J 5 bases short, with 16 bases between. CDR1 and CDR2 from the germline V gene are SGHAT and FQNNGV. The CDR3 runs 16 residues. CDR3 DNA: TGTGCCAGCAGCTTAGACCCCGACAGGTATAGGACTGAAGCTTTCTTT. Translating it yields CASSLDPDRYRTEAFF.

This clonotype was observed at least ten times. The chain combines TRBV2 with TRBJ1-1; D remains unclear. The CDR3 totals 11 residues. The germline V gene encodes CDR1 SNHLY and CDR2 FYNNEI. V lost 6 bases and J 7 bases, leaving 9 bases between the germline ends. The CDR3 protein is CASSGGIEAFF. The DNA for the CDR3 is TGTGCCAGCAGCGGTGGTATTGAAGCTTTCTTT.